This TCR beta chain was captured by sequencing in a study of T-cell reconstitution after alpha-beta-depleted transplantation in children (dated by TCRdb to about 2016). Background on the whole study: T-cell immune reconstitution after TCRalphabeta/CD19-depleted allogeneic hematopoietic cell transplantation in children was quantitatively tracked in the study by means of TCR repertoire profiling.

The intended sense of this specimen's treatment or condition label: allogeneic hematopoietic cell transplantation with graft depleted of TCRalphabeta T cells and CD19 B cells. The transplant recipients were children given TCRalphabeta/CD19-depleted allogeneic hematopoietic cell grafts. Points the paper makes about the study in general: In some patients, the high TCRbeta diversity seen at day 60 was put down to recipient T cells and intrathymic progenitors that had survived conditioning. The apparently early alphabetaT-cell count recovery about two months after transplant was reportedly dependent on only several hundred rapidly expanded clones derived from non-depleted graft cells. Over the following months the frequencies of hyperexpanded clones went down, and after one year T-cell counts and TCRbeta diversity were mostly credited to newly produced T cells.

Receptors were amplified or captured by PCR. Sequencing took place on an Illumina HiSeq 2500. TCR libraries were prepared with molecular barcoding, using unique molecular identifiers to normalize TCRbeta repertoire quantification. The public reads were quality trimmed at Q25 with fastp and then assembled into clones with MiXCR by TCRdb, keeping productive beta chains. Rows merge per CDR3 protein into single entries with the most common DNA and genes. The sample includes 98,000 or so distinct CDR3 sequences, with approximately 6.6% observed a single time. The ten largest clones represent roughly 20% of the sample. The CDR3 covers 17 residues, taking in both the cysteine and the phenylalanine. Solely the CDR3 DNA is kept, with 51 bases framed from the first base. In the germline V gene (reference sequence), CDR1 corresponds to SGHNT and CDR2 to YYREEE. The germline ends are 12 bases apart after V is trimmed by 0 bases and J by 0 bases.

Comment on this clonotype: It has no known antigen specificity. The sample holds no much larger clone one base away, and base qualities are not on file.

The TCR sequence derives from a male patient aged 2-15 years who had a stem cell transplant for acute lymphoblastic leukemia, so the T cells may come from the graft donor. The material was PBMCs, mostly from graft donor cells, obtained 360 days after TCRalphabeta/CD19-depleted stem cell transplant. The sequence is built from TRBV5-4 and TRBJ2-2; the D region possibly corresponds to TRBD1 (6 bases align). The CDR3 corresponds to CASSLGVDRSNTGELFF. In nucleotides, the sequence is TGTGCCAGCAGCTTGGGAGTGGACAGATCGAACACCGGGGAGCTGTTTTTT.